Below, 28 T cell receptor beta chains from the same sample are listed, as sequenced in a study of CD8 T cells in ankylosing spondylitis. Points from the study as a whole: Characteristic of ankylosing spondylitis blood, it appeared, was a TCR beta motif comprising several highly homologous variants.

TCRdb re-called the 5' RACE reads through MiXCR, storing one row per CDR3 protein. The sample has 390,000 or so distinct CDR3 sequences, more than 20% seen once; the top ten hold around 17%. These receptors have no identified antigens. Source material: blood, either unsorted or a sorted T cell fraction (not recorded which). The receptors shown here come from a male donor with ankylosing spondylitis.

This clonotype was found many times. The chain links TRBV10-3 to TRBJ1-2, with D uncertain. The V gene's germline CDR1 is ENHRY and CDR2 SYGVKD. The CDR3 has 14 amino acids. Trimming took 2 bases from V and 2 from J, leaving 9 bases between them. CDR3 protein: CAISEAGLNYGYTF. CDR3 bases: TGTGCCATCAGTGAGGCTGGGTTAAACTATGGCTACACCTTC.

The chain recombines TRBV20-1 with TRBJ2-7, with unresolved D. V was cut by 7 bases and J by 4 bases, with 17 bases left in between. Germline-derived CDR1 and CDR2 are DFQATT and SNEGSKA (reference sequence). The length of the CDR3 is 13 residues. CDR3 nucleotides: TGCAGTGTCAGGCCGGTAATTGGGTACGAGCAGTACTTC. It specifies CSVRPVIGYEQYF.

The chain joins TRBV20-1 to TRBJ2-3; 7 nucleotides match TRBD2. The CDR3 contains 15 residues. CDR1 is DFQATT, CDR2 SNEGSKA, per germline (reference sequence). With V trimmed by 0 bases and J by 2 bases, 5 bases remained unmatched. The CDR3 reads CSARDYRDYTDTQYF. The CDR3 DNA sequence: TGCAGTGCTAGAGATTATCGGGACTACACAGATACGCAGTATTTT.

The chain employs TRBV2 and TRBJ1-1; D uncertain. This CDR3 has 14 residues. Germline CDR1 is SNHLY and CDR2 is FYNNEI. V shed 7 bases and J shed 1 base, with 13 bases lying between them. The CDR3 bases are TGTGCCAGCACCAGGAGGCTCGGGAACACTGAAGCTTTCTTT. Protein sequence: CASTRRLGNTEAFF.

This clonotype was seen a handful of times. Here the CDR3 DNA reads TGTGCCAGCAACTTCGGGACCAGCTACGAGCAGTACTTC. Protein sequence: CASNFGTSYEQYF. The J gene is TRBJ2-7, the V gene TRBV13, with D perhaps given as TRBD1 or TRBD2 (5 bases each). The CDR3 length is 13 residues. CDR1 PRHDT and CDR2 FYEKMQ come from the germline V gene (reference sequence). Between the trimmed V and J ends, which lost 7 bases and 3 bases, there was a span of 13 bases.

A few counts support this clonotype. The chain is built from TRBV12-3 or TRBV12-4 and TRBJ1-5, with no clear D. This CDR3 spans 14 amino acids. Trimming left V 3 bases short and J 4 bases short, with 10 bases between. The CDR3 coding sequence is TGTGCCAGCAGTTTTGGGCAGATAAATCAGCCCCAGCATTTT. This codes for CASSFGQINQPQHF.

This clonotype was picked up a small number of times. V usage is TRBV5-1 and J usage is TRBJ1-1; D remains ambiguous. This CDR3 spans 14 amino acids. V lost 1 base, J lost 3 bases, and 10 bases lay in between. Germline V gives CDR1 SGHRS, CDR2 YFSETQ. The CDR3 DNA follows: TGCGCCAGCAGCTTGAACAGCGGGGACACTGAAGCTTTCTTT. Translated, it gives CASSLNSGDTEAFF.

The count of this clonotype is one. CDR3 loop: CASSLTGGVGNTIYF. CDR3 DNA: TGTGCCAGCAGCTTGACCGGCGGGGTCGGAAACACCATATATTTT. This chain links TRBV5-8 with TRBJ1-3; no reliable D call. The CDR3 is 15 amino acids. Germline V gene data show CDR1 as SGHTS and CDR2 as YDEGEE. Trimming cost V 1 base and J 4 bases, with 12 bases left between them.

This clonotype was picked up a small number of times. This chain joins TRBV29-1 and TRBJ2-5; TRBD1 might be the D (5 bases). CDR1 is SQVTM, CDR2 ANQGSEA, per germline. V was clipped by 3 bases and J by 4 bases, with 12 bases between them. The CDR3 has 13 amino acids. CDR3 residues: CSVDNRLRETQYF. CDR3 DNA sequence: TGCAGCGTTGATAACAGGCTACGAGAGACCCAGTACTTC.

This chain connects TRBV3-1 to TRBJ2-5; D not resolved. Looked up from germline, CDR1 is LGHDT and CDR2 is YNNKEL (reference sequence). Trimming left V 3 bases short and J 5 bases short, with 16 bases between. This CDR3 has 15 amino acids. The CDR3: CASSQGLIRPETQYF. In nucleotides, the CDR3 is TGTGCCAGCAGCCAGGGCTTGATCCGGCCCGAGACCCAGTACTTC.

This clonotype was counted only a few times. The chain recombines TRBV6-1 with TRBJ2-1; 11 nucleotides match TRBD2. The CDR3 loop spans 14 amino acids. Trimming took 6 bases from V and 12 from J; bases not matched to a gene: 10. The V gene's germline CDR1 is MNHNS and CDR2 SASEGT. The DNA of the CDR3 is TGTGCCAGCAGCGAGGGGCTAGCGGGAGGAGTGCAGTTCTTC. As protein: CASSEGLAGGVQFF.

The V gene is TRBV4-1, the J gene TRBJ2-1; D gene ambiguous. Trimming cost V 4 bases and J 6 bases, with 13 bases left between them. This CDR3 contains 14 residues. Germline V gene sequence: CDR1 MGHRA, CDR2 YSYEKL. The CDR3 loop is CASSLYRAGNEQFF. CDR3 in DNA: TGCGCCAGCAGCCTTTATCGGGCAGGCAATGAGCAGTTCTTC.

V gene TRBV4-2 combines with J gene TRBJ2-4; D might be TRBD2 (5 bases). V shed 0 bases and J shed 8 bases, with 17 bases lying between them. Germline CDR1 is LGHNA and CDR2 is YNFKEQ. CDR3 size: 16 residues. The CDR3 DNA reads TGTGCCAGCAGCCAAGATTCTTCGGAGGTGGCGGACATTCAGTACTTC. Protein sequence: CASSQDSSEVADIQYF.

This clonotype has a handful of counts. The chain carries TRBV7-2 and TRBJ1-5; 8 positions match TRBD1. The CDR3 is 17 amino acids. CDR1 and CDR2 (germline): SGHTA, FQGNSA. V shed 2 bases, J shed 5 bases, and the junction held 11 bases outside the gene matches. The CDR3 DNA follows: TGTGCCAGCAGCTTAAGGGGGGTCAGGGGGCTCTATCAGCCCCAGCATTTT. Translation: CASSLRGVRGLYQPQHF.

The chain joins TRBV29-1 to TRBJ2-7; D remains ambiguous. Germline V gives CDR1 SQVTM, CDR2 ANQGSEA. Trimming removed 2 bases from V and 1 base from J, with 9 bases in between. There are 13 residues in the CDR3. CDR3 nucleotide sequence: TGCAGCGTTGAAATCAACGCTTCCTACGAGCAGTACTTC. Protein sequence: CSVEINASYEQYF.

This clonotype was seen a handful of times. The CDR3 region has the DNA TGTGCCAGCAGCTTCCGGGGGGAGACAACGAACACCGGGGAGCTGTTTTTT. Translation gives CASSFRGETTNTGELFF. The chain employs TRBV5-5 and TRBJ2-2, with 7 nucleotides matching TRBD2. V trimming: 2 bases; J trimming: 0 bases; junction bases outside the gene matches: 7. This CDR3 comprises 17 residues. The germline V gene has CDR1 SGHKS and CDR2 YYEKEE (reference sequence).

The gene calls are TRBV6-5 and TRBJ2-7; possibly TRBD1 or TRBD2 for D (6 bases each). V was pared by 5 bases and J by 2 bases, with 13 bases between. The CDR3 runs 14 residues. CDR1 and CDR2 (germline): MNHEY, SVGAGI. In nucleotides, the CDR3 is TGTGCCAGCAGTAACGGGGGCGGACCCTACGAGCAGTACTTC. Amino acids: CASSNGGGPYEQYF.

This clonotype was observed a few times. This chain joins TRBV12-3 or TRBV12-4 and TRBJ2-1; D ambiguous. This CDR3 is built from 15 residues. The V gene lost 2 bases and the J gene lost 2 bases, with 10 bases spanning the gap. CDR3 DNA: TGTGCCAGCAGTTTAAGTGGGTTGGCCTACAATGAGCAGTTCTTC. It codes for CASSLSGLAYNEQFF.

This clonotype was detected ten times or more. The chain uses TRBV29-1 and TRBJ2-1; D perhaps matches TRBD1 (6 bases). The CDR3 loop spans 12 amino acids. V was cut by 7 bases and J by 7 bases, with 14 bases left in between. Looked up from germline, CDR1 is SQVTM and CDR2 is ANQGSEA. CDR3 loop: CSAGPTGNEQFF. For the CDR3, the DNA is TGCAGCGCCGGCCCCACAGGGAATGAGCAGTTCTTC.

The rearrangement links TRBV27 to TRBJ2-7; weak D call: TRBD2 (6 bases). Germline CDR1 is MNHEY and CDR2 is SMNVEV (reference sequence). V shed 4 bases and J shed 4 bases, with 29 bases lying between them. The CDR3 has 19 residues. Here the CDR3 DNA reads TGTGCCAGCAGTTCTACCCCCGGGGGTAACTTGCGGGGAGTTTACGAGCAGTACTTC. This encodes CASSSTPGGNLRGVYEQYF.

This clonotype has only a few counts. The chain uses TRBV7-8 and TRBJ1-5; a possible D gene is TRBD1 (5 bases). This CDR3 region has 15 residues. V dropped 4 bases and J dropped 2 bases, with 12 bases sitting between them. Germline CDR1 reads SGHVS; CDR2 reads FQNEAQ. CDR3 protein: CASSSQTGGNQPQHF. Here the CDR3 DNA reads TGTGCCAGCAGCTCCCAGACGGGGGGCAATCAGCCCCAGCATTTT.

The chain has TRBV10-3 and TRBJ1-1, with 7 bases lining up with TRBD1. This CDR3 is 13 amino acids long. Trimming cost V 11 bases and J 1 base; bases outside gene matches: 7. Germline assignment: CDR1 ENHRY and CDR2 SYGVKD. The CDR3, as DNA: TGTGCCCTACGACAGGGCGAGAACACTGAAGCTTTCTTT. Translating it yields CALRQGENTEAFF.

This chain links TRBV2 with TRBJ1-2; D call uncertain. This CDR3 is 14 amino acids long. V gave up 2 bases and J gave up 4 bases, with 11 bases separating them. Looked up from germline, CDR1 is SNHLY and CDR2 is FYNNEI. The CDR3, as DNA: TGTGCCAGCAGTGAAATGCGGGCCTCCTATGGCTACACCTTC. Translating gives CASSEMRASYGYTF.

This clonotype was counted between two and nine times. CDR3 sequence: CASSLAGNTQYF. The CDR3 DNA reads as TGCGCCAGCAGCTTGGCGGGCAATACGCAGTATTTT. The chain carries TRBV5-1 and TRBJ2-3; D call uncertain. Germline V lookup: CDR1 SGHRS, CDR2 YFSETQ. Trimming pared 0 bases from V and 7 bases from J, leaving 6 bases between. The CDR3 has 12 residues.

This chain joins TRBV9 and TRBJ1-5, with a tentative D call TRBD1 (5 bases). From germline, CDR1 is SGDLS and CDR2 YYNGEE. V lost 1 base and J 7 bases, leaving 12 bases between the germline ends. The CDR3 is 14 residues long. The CDR3 DNA follows: TGTGCCAGCAGCGTAATAGGGGACGGACAGCCCCAGCATTTT. It codes for CASSVIGDGQPQHF.

The J gene is TRBJ2-1, the V gene TRBV5-5, with TRBD2 identical over 12 bases. The J segment lost 9 bases and the V segment lost 2 bases, leaving 6 bases of the junction unmatched. Germline CDR1 reads SGHKS; CDR2 reads YYEKEE (reference sequence). The CDR3 is 15 residues long. CDR3 loop: CASSFRLAGVGEQFF. The CDR3 DNA reads as TGTGCCAGCAGCTTTCGACTAGCGGGAGTTGGTGAGCAGTTCTTC.

This chain joins TRBV4-1 and TRBJ1-2; TRBD1 agrees at 8 bases. After removal of 3 bases from V and 1 base from J, the junction contained 4 bases not matched to a gene. Germline V CDR1 and CDR2: MGHRA, YSYEKL. The CDR3 has 15 amino acids. The CDR3 sequence is CASSQGDRGNYGYTF. The CDR3 bases are TGCGCCAGCAGCCAGGGAGACAGGGGTAACTATGGCTACACCTTC.

This clonotype came up once. V and J are TRBV20-1 and TRBJ1-6; maybe TRBD1 (6 bases). This CDR3 comprises 15 residues. In germline, CDR1 is DFQATT, CDR2 SNEGSKA (reference sequence). V lost 5 bases and J 2 bases, leaving 13 bases between the germline ends. CDR3 sequence (DNA): TGCAGTGCTCGCGGGGGGCAAGCCTATAATTCACCCCTCCACTTT. Its translation is CSARGGQAYNSPLHF.